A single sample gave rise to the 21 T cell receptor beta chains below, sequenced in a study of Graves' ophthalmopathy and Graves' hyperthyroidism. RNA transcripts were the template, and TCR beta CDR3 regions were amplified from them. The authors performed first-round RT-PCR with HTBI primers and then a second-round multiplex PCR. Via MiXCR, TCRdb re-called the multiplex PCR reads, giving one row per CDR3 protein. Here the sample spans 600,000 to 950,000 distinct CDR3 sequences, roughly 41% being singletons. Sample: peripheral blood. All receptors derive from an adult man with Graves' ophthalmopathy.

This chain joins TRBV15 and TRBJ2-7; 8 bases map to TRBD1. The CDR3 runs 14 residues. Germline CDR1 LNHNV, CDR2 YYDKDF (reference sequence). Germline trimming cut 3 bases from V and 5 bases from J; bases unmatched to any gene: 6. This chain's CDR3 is CATSRSGTGDEQYF. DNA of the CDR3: TGTGCCACCAGCAGGTCCGGGACAGGTGACGAGCAGTACTTC.

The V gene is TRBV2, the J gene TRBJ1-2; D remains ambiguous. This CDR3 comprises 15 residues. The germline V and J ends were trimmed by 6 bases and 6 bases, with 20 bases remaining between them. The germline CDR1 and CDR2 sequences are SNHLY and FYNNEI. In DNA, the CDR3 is TGTGCCAGCAGCTCCCAAGGTGGGAGGTACGATGGCTACACCTTC. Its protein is CASSSQGGRYDGYTF.

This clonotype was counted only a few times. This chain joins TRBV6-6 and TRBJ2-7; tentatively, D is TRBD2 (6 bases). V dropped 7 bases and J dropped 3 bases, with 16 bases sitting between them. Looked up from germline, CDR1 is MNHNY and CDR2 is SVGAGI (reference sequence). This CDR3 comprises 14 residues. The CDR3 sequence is CASTPRGGGYEQYF. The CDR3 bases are TGTGCCAGCACCCCGCGGGGTGGGGGCTACGAGCAGTACTTC.

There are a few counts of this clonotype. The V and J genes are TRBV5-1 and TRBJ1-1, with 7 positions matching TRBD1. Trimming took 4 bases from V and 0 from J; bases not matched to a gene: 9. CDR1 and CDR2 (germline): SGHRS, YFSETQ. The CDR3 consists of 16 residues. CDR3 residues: CASSVRQGSLNTEAFF. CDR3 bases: TGCGCCAGCAGCGTTAGACAGGGATCCTTGAACACTGAAGCTTTCTTT.

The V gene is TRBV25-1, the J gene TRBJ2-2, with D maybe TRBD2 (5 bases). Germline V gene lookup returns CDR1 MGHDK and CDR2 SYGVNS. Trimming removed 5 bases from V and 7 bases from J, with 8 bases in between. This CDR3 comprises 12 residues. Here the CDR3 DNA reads TGTGCCAGCAGTACGAGGGACGGGGAGCTGTTTTTT. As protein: CASSTRDGELFF.

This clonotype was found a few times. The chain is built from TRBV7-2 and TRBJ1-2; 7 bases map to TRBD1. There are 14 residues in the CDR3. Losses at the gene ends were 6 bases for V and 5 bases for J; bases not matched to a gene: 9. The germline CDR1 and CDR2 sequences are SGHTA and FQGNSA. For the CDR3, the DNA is TGTGCCAGCAGTTCCCCGGGACAGAAATATGGCTACACCTTC. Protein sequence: CASSSPGQKYGYTF.

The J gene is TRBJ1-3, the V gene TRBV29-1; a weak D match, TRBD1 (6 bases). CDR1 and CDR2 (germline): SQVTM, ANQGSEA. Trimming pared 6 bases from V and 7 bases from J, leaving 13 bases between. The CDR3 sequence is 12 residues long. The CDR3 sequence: CSVGLRGNTIYF. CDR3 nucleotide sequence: TGCAGCGTGGGACTTAGGGGGAACACCATATATTTT.

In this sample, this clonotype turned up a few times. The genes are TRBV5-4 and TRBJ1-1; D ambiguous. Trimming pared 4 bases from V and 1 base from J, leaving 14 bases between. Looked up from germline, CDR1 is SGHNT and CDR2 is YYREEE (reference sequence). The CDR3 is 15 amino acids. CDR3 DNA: TGTGCCAGCAGCCCGGTGGAGACTCAGAACACTGAAGCTTTCTTT. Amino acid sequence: CASSPVETQNTEAFF.

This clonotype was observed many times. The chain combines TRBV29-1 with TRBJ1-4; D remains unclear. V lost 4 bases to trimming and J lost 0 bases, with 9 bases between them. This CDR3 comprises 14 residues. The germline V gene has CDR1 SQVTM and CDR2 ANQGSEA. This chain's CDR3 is CSVALTSTNEKLFF. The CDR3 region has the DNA TGCAGCGTTGCTCTAACCTCAACTAATGAAAAACTGTTTTTT. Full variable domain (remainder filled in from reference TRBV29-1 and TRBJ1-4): SAVISQKPSRDICQRGTSLTIQCQVDSQVTMMFWYRQQPGQSLTLIATANQGSEATYESGFVIDKFPISRPNLTFSTLTVSNMSPEDSSIYLCSVALTSTNEKLFFGSGTQLSVL.

CDR3 in DNA: TGTGCTAGTGGTTTACAGACAGGGACGAGAGAGACCCAGTACTTC. Amino acid sequence: CASGLQTGTRETQYF. The rearrangement links TRBV12-3 or TRBV12-4 to TRBJ2-5; the match to TRBD1 covers 7 bases. The CDR3 has 15 amino acids.

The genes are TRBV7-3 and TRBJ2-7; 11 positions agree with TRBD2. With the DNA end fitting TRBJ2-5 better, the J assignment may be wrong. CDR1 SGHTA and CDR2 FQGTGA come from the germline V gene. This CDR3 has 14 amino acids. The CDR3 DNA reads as TGTGCCAGCAGCCCTAGCGGGAGGCCTGAGACCCAGTACTTC. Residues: CASSPSGRPETQYF.

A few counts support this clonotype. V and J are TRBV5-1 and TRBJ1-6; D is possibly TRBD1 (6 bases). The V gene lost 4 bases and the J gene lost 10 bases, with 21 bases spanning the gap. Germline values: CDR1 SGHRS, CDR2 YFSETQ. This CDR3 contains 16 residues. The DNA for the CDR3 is TGCGCCAGCAGCCACGAATCTACAGGGTTCTACTCACCCCTCCACTTT. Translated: CASSHESTGFYSPLHF.

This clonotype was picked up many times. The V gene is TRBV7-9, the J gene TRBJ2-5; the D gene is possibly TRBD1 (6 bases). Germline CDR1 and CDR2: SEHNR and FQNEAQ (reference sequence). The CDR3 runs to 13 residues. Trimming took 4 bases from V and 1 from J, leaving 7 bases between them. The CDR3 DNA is TGTGCCAGCAGCTGGACAGCCCAAGAGACCCAGTACTTC. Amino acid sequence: CASSWTAQETQYF. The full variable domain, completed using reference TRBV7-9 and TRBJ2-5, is DTGVSQNPRHKITKRGQNVTFRCDPISEHNRLYWYRQTLGQGPEFLTYFQNEAQLEKSRLLSDRFSAERPKGSFSTLEIQRTEQGDSAMYLCASSWTAQETQYFGPGTRLLVL.

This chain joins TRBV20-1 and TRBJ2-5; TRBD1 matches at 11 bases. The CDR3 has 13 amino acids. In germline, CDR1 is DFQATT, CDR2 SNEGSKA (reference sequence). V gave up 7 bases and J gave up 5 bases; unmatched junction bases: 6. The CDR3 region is CSGGTGGMETQYF. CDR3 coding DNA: TGCAGTGGAGGGACAGGGGGGATGGAGACCCAGTACTTC.

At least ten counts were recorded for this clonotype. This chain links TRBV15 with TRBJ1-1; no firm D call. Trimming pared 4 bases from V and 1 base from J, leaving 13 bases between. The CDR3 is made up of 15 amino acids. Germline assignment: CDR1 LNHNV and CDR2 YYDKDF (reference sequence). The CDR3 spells CATSKDGSRNTEAFF. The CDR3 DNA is TGTGCCACCAGCAAAGACGGAAGCAGGAACACTGAAGCTTTCTTT. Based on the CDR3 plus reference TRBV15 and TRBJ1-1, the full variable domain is DAMVIQNPRYQVTQFGKPVTLSCSQTLNHNVMYWYQQKSSQAPKLLFHYYDKDFNNEADTPDNFQSRRPNTSFCFLDIRSPGLGDTAMYLCATSKDGSRNTEAFFGQGTRLTVV.

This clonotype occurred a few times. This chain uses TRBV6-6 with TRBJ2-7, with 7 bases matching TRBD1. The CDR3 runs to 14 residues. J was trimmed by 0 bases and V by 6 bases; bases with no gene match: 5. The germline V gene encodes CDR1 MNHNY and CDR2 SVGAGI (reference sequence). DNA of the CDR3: TGTGCCAGCAGAAGCCGGGACAGCTCCTACGAGCAGTACTTC. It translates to CASRSRDSSYEQYF.

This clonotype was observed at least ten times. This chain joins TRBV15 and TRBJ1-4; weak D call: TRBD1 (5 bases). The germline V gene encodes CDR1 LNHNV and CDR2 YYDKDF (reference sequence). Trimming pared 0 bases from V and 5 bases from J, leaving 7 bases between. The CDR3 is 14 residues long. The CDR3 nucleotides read TGTGCCACCAGCAGAGATCGGGGGAATGAAAAACTGTTTTTT. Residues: CATSRDRGNEKLFF.

The CDR3 DNA sequence: TGTGCCAGCAGTGATCCCCCCAGGGGGGCCAACGAGCAGTACTTC. It specifies CASSDPPRGANEQYF. The rearrangement joins TRBV2 to TRBJ2-7, with a tentative D call TRBD1 (7 bases). V was clipped by 3 bases and J by 5 bases, with 17 bases between them. The CDR3 extends over 15 amino acids. The germline gives CDR1 SNHLY, CDR2 FYNNEI.

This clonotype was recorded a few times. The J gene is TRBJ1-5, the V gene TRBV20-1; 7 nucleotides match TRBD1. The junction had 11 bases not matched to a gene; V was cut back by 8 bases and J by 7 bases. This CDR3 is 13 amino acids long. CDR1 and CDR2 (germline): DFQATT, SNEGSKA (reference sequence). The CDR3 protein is CSITTGLHQPQHF. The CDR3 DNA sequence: TGCAGTATAACGACAGGGCTACACCAGCCCCAGCATTTT.

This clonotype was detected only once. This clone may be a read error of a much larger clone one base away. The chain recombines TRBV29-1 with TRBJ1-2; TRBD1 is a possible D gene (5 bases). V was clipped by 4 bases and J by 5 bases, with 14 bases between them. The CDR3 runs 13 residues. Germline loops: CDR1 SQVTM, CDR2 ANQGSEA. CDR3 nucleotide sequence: TGCAGCGTTGGACCCGACAGTGGATATGGCTACACCTTC. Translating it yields CSVGPDSGYGYTF.

CDR3 sequence: CASSLGQPRTEAFF. The CDR3 region has the DNA TGTGCCAGCTCACTGGGACAGCCAAGGACTGAAGCTTTCTTT. V gene TRBV6-2 or TRBV6-3 combines with J gene TRBJ1-1; 7 nucleotides agree with TRBD1. The germline V gene has CDR1 MNHEY and CDR2 SVGEGT. The CDR3 sequence is 14 residues long. J gave up 5 bases and V 8 bases, and 11 bases lay outside the gene matches.